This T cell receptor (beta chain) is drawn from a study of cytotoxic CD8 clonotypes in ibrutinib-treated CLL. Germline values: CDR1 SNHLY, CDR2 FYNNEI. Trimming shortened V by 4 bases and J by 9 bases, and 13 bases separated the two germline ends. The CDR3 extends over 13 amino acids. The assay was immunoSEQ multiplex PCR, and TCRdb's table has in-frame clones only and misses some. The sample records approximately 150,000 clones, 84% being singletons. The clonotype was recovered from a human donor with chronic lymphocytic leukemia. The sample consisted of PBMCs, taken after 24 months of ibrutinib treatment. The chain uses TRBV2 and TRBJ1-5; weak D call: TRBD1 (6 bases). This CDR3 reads CASSGWARGPQHF. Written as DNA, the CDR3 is TGTGCCAGCAGTGGGTGGGCCAGGGGGCCCCAGCATTTT.